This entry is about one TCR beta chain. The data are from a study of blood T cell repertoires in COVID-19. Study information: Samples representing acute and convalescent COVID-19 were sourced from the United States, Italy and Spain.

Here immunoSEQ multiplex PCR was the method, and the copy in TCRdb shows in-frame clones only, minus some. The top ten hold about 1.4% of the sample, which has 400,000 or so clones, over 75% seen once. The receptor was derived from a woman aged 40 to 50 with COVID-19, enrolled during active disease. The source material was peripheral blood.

In nucleotides, the CDR3 is TGTGCCAGCACCTTGACATGGGCGAACACTGAAGCTTTCTTT. Translated: CASTLTWANTEAFF. The chain employs TRBV11-2 and TRBJ1-1, with no clear D. Germline assignment: CDR1 SGHAT and CDR2 FQNNGV. Deletions cut 7 bases from V and 1 base from J, with 13 bases between. There are 14 residues in the CDR3.